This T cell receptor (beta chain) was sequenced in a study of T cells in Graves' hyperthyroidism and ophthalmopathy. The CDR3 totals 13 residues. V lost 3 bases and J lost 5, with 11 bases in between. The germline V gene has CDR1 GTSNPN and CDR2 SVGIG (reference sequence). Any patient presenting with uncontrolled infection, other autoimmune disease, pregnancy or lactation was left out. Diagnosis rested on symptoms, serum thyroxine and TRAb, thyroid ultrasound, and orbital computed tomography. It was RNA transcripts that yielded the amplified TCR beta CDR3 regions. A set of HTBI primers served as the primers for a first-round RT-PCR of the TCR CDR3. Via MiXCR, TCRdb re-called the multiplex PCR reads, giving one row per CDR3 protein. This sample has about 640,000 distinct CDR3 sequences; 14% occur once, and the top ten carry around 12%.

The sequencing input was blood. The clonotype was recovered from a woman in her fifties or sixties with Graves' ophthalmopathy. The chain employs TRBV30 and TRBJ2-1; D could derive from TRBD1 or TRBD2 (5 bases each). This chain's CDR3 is CAWSAGTDNEQFF. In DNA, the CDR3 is TGTGCCTGGAGCGCTGGGACGGACAATGAGCAGTTCTTC.